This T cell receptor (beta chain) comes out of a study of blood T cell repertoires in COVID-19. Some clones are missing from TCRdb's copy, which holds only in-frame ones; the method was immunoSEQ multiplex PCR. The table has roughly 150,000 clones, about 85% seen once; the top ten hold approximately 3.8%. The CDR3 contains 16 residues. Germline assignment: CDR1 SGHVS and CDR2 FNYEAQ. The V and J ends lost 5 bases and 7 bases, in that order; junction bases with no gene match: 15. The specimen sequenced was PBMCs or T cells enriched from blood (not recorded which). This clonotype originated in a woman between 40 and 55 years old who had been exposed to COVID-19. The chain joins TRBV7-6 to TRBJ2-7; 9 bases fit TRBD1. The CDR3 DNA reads TGTGCCAGCAGCGCCACTTCCGGGACAGGGTCGGGGGAGCAGTACTTC. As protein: CASSATSGTGSGEQYF.